Presented here are 29 T cell receptor beta chains from one specimen sequenced in a study of blood T cell repertoires in COVID-19. The data were produced by immunoSEQ multiplex PCR, yet TCRdb's version contains in-frame clones alone and is incomplete. The repertoire holds 100,000 or so clones, with approximately 80% as singletons. The sequenced material came from peripheral blood. Receptor source: a man in his forties or fifties with active or convalescent COVID-19.

The gene calls are TRBV5-4 and TRBJ2-1, with 7 bases fitting TRBD2. The CDR3 is 15 residues long. The germline CDR1 and CDR2 sequences are SGHNT and YYREEE (reference sequence). With 1 base clipped from V and 8 bases from J, the junction kept 9 bases outside the gene matches. The CDR3, as DNA: TGTGCCAGCAGCTTGAGAACAGCGGGACGGGATGAGCAGTTCTTC. It specifies CASSLRTAGRDEQFF.

The V call is TRBV7-9, the J call TRBJ1-1; TRBD1 is a possible D gene (6 bases). This CDR3 is built from 15 residues. V lost 1 base and J 4 bases, leaving 13 bases between the germline ends. The germline V gene encodes CDR1 SEHNR and CDR2 FQNEAQ (reference sequence). The chain's CDR3 is CASSLVLAGATEAFF. The CDR3 nucleotides are TGTGCCAGCAGCTTAGTCCTGGCGGGGGCCACTGAAGCTTTCTTT.

In DNA, the CDR3 is TGCGCCAGCAGCCCCCTAGCCAAAAACATTCAGTACTTC. Translated: CASSPLAKNIQYF. The chain recombines TRBV23-1 with TRBJ2-4; D gene ambiguous. TRBV23-1 is classed as an ORF, of uncertain function. Trimming removed 6 bases from V and 0 bases from J, with 6 bases in between. The CDR3 consists of 13 residues.

The V call is TRBV3-1 (or the pseudogene TRBV3-2), the J call TRBJ2-2, with 12 bases identical to TRBD2. Germline CDR1 is LGHDT and CDR2 is YNNKEL (reference sequence). This CDR3 contains 18 residues. The ends lost 1 base at V and 4 bases at J; junction bases unmatched: 7. The CDR3 nucleotides read TGTGCCAGCAGCCAAGGACTAGCGGGAGTGGAGGGCACCGGGGAGCTGTTTTTT. It translates to CASSQGLAGVEGTGELFF.

V is TRBV19 and J is TRBJ2-5, with 9 bases matching TRBD1. V shed 7 bases and J 2 bases; nucleotides not matched to a gene: 8. This CDR3 has 15 residues. Germline CDR1 and CDR2: LNHDA and SQIVND (reference sequence). The CDR3 reads CASNTGGAGQETQYF. The CDR3, as DNA: TGTGCCAGTAACACAGGGGGCGCGGGTCAAGAGACCCAGTACTTC.

The chain is built from TRBV10-1 and TRBJ1-5; a possible D gene is TRBD1 (5 bases). The length of the CDR3 is 10 residues. Germline CDR1 is WNHNN and CDR2 is SYGVQD (reference sequence). Trimming took off 10 bases at V and 15 bases at J, with 16 bases between the two ends. DNA of the CDR3: TGCGCCAACCGACGACAGCCACGGCATTTT. This gives the protein CANRRQPRHF.

This rearrangement joins TRBV7-9 to TRBJ1-1; D is unresolved. CDR1 and CDR2 (germline): SEHNR, FQNEAQ (reference sequence). This CDR3 spans 13 amino acids. V dropped 4 bases and J dropped 4 bases, with 10 bases sitting between them. CDR3 DNA sequence: TGTGCCAGCAGCTCAGAACCTCGCACTGAAGCTTTCTTT. Protein product: CASSSEPRTEAFF.

The V gene is TRBV19, the J gene TRBJ1-2; 7 bases fit TRBD1. CDR3 length equals 16 residues. CDR1 is LNHDA and CDR2 is SQIVND in the germline V gene (reference sequence). J lost 7 bases, V lost 5 bases, and 16 bases had no gene match. CDR3 loop: CASSWLRETGYGGYTF. Written as DNA, the CDR3 is TGTGCCAGTAGTTGGTTGCGTGAGACAGGGTACGGTGGCTACACCTTC. Filled out from reference TRBV19 and TRBJ1-2, the complete variable domain reads DGGITQSPKYLFRKEGQNVTLSCEQNLNHDAMYWYRQDPGQGLRLIYYSQIVNDFQKGDIAEGYSVSREKKESFPLTVTSAQKNPTAFYLCASSWLRETGYGGYTFGSGTRLTVV.

For the CDR3, the DNA is TGTGCCAGCAGTTACTCTAGCGGGGGGCGCGAGCAGTACTTC. Translated: CASSYSSGGREQYF. The gene calls are TRBV6-5 and TRBJ2-7; 10 bases line up with TRBD2. V dropped 0 bases and J dropped 6; count of bases not matched to a gene: 2. This CDR3 is 14 amino acids long. CDR1 is MNHEY, CDR2 SVGAGI, per germline.

The chain joins TRBV27 to TRBJ1-2, with 7 nucleotides matching TRBD1. Germline V gene sequence: CDR1 MNHEY, CDR2 SMNVEV (reference sequence). The CDR3 totals 14 residues. The V and J ends lost 4 bases and 1 base, in that order; junction bases with no gene match: 3. In nucleotides, the CDR3 is TGTGCCAGCAGTTCCCGACAGGGTAACTATGGCTACACCTTC. It specifies CASSSRQGNYGYTF.

The chain carries TRBV9 and TRBJ2-7, with 8 bases matching TRBD1. CDR1 and CDR2 from the germline V gene are SGDLS and YYNGEE. This CDR3 region has 15 residues. Trimming at V came to 1 base and at J to 5 bases, leaving 8 bases not matched to a gene. DNA of the CDR3: TGTGCCAGCAGCGTATCGACAGGGGAGGTTCACGAGCAGTACTTC. Amino acids: CASSVSTGEVHEQYF.

The chain is built from TRBV28 and TRBJ2-7; TRBD2 aligns across 13 bases. V was clipped by 5 bases and J by 5 bases; unmatched bases: 9. The CDR3 is 16 amino acids. Germline values: CDR1 MDHEN, CDR2 SYDVKM. CDR3 protein: CASSPLTSGRSHEQYF. As DNA, the CDR3 is TGTGCCAGCAGTCCACTGACTAGCGGGAGGTCCCACGAGCAGTACTTC.

This sequence joins TRBV6-4 and TRBJ2-3; a possible D gene is TRBD1 (5 bases). Trimming stripped 5 bases from V and 5 bases from J, with 11 bases between. The CDR3 covers 13 residues. Germline CDR1 MRHNA, CDR2 SNTAGT. CDR3 coding DNA: TGTGCCAGCAGTAACAGGCATGGAGATACGCAGTATTTT. Translation gives CASSNRHGDTQYF.

This clone has just one count. The J gene is TRBJ2-3, the V gene TRBV2; 10 bases are a match to TRBD2. Germline assignment: CDR1 SNHLY and CDR2 FYNNEI. This CDR3 is built from 16 residues. Trimming removed 6 bases from V and 0 bases from J; junction bases left unmatched: 6. This CDR3 reads CASSHRTSGSTDTQYF. CDR3 bases: TGTGCCAGCAGCCACCGGACTAGCGGCAGCACAGATACGCAGTATTTT. The full variable domain, in which reference TRBV2 and TRBJ2-3 provide the parts outside the CDR3, is EPEVTQTPSHQVTQMGQEVILRCVPISNHLYFYWYRQILGQKVEFLVSFYNNEISEKSEIFDDQFSVERPDGSNFTLKIRSTKLEDSAMYFCASSHRTSGSTDTQYFGPGTRLTVL.

CDR3 sequence: CASSEERDWWYEQYF. CDR3 in DNA: TGTGCCAGCAGTGAAGAGAGGGACTGGTGGTACGAGCAGTACTTC. The V call is TRBV2, the J call TRBJ2-7; maybe TRBD2 (6 bases). The CDR3 has 15 residues. In germline, CDR1 is SNHLY, CDR2 FYNNEI. V dropped 1 base and J dropped 4 bases, with 14 bases sitting between them.

The chain carries TRBV7-2 and TRBJ2-1; 10 positions match TRBD2. Germline CDR1 reads SGHTA; CDR2 reads FQGNSA. CDR3 size: 16 residues. J was trimmed by 8 bases and V by 1 base; bases with no gene match: 8. DNA of the CDR3: TGTGCCAGCAGCTTAGGTACTAGCGGGAAAGTAGATGAGCAGTTCTTC. Encoded protein: CASSLGTSGKVDEQFF.

V usage is TRBV10-3 and J usage is TRBJ2-6, with D tentatively TRBD1 (6 bases). CDR1 is ENHRY, CDR2 SYGVKD, per germline. The germline V and J ends were trimmed by 8 bases and 1 base, with 12 bases remaining between them. This CDR3 comprises 15 residues. The CDR3 nucleotides are TGTGCCATCTCCAAAACAGGGTCTGGGGCCAACGTCCTGACTTTC. The encoded protein is CAISKTGSGANVLTF.

This clone is a singleton in its sample. The chain joins TRBV19 to TRBJ2-3; the D gene is possibly TRBD2 (6 bases). The CDR3 consists of 14 residues. V lost 7 bases, J lost 2 bases, and 13 bases lay in between. The germline V gene encodes CDR1 LNHDA and CDR2 SQIVND (reference sequence). CDR3 amino acids: CASTQGTFTDTQYF. CDR3 nucleotide sequence: TGTGCCAGTACCCAAGGGACTTTCACAGATACGCAGTATTTT.

This clone appeared a single time. V is TRBV2 and J is TRBJ2-7; perhaps TRBD1 as D (6 bases). Germline V gene sequence: CDR1 SNHLY, CDR2 FYNNEI. This CDR3 contains 12 residues. The V end was cut by 7 bases, the J end by 7 bases, with 14 bases between. This chain's CDR3 is CASNGGPGEQYF. CDR3 nucleotides: TGTGCCAGCAATGGGGGCCCGGGAGAGCAGTACTTC.

The chain couples TRBV18 to TRBJ2-3; no firm D call. The ends were cut back, 4 bases at V and 2 bases at J, with 10 bases in the middle. The CDR3 runs 14 residues. Germline values: CDR1 KGHSH, CDR2 LQKENI. CDR3 bases: TGTGCCAGCTCACTTCCGGGTAACACAGATACGCAGTATTTT. This codes for CASSLPGNTDTQYF.

The chain uses TRBV5-3 and TRBJ1-5; 10 bases match TRBD1. TRBV5-3 is labeled an ORF, and its function is uncertain. The CDR3 has 18 residues. The J segment lost 2 bases and the V segment lost 4 bases, leaving 12 bases of the junction unmatched. DNA for the CDR3: TGTGCCAGAAGCCAAGGACAGGGGGGAAGGATAGGCAATCAGCCCCAGCATTTT. This translates into CARSQGQGGRIGNQPQHF.

This chain links TRBV27 with TRBJ2-7, with a weak D call TRBD2 (6 bases). Germline V CDR1 and CDR2: MNHEY, SMNVEV (reference sequence). The CDR3 spans 11 residues. Trimming stripped 5 bases from V and 7 bases from J, with 9 bases between. This CDR3 is CASSRRGEQYF. CDR3 sequence (DNA): TGTGCCAGCAGTCGCCGGGGGGAGCAGTACTTC.

The chain couples TRBV7-2 to TRBJ2-7; TRBD1 is a possible D gene (5 bases). This CDR3 spans 15 amino acids. The V gene's germline CDR1 is SGHTA and CDR2 FQGNSA. V was pared by 4 bases and J by 6 bases, with 19 bases between. DNA for the CDR3: TGTGCCAGCAGCTCACTGGGCCAGGGTTCTAGCGAGCAGTACTTC. Its protein product is CASSSLGQGSSEQYF.

This clone was seen only a few times. The chain recombines TRBV6-1 with TRBJ1-1; 7 positions agree with TRBD1. CDR1 is MNHNS, CDR2 SASEGT, per germline. V was pared by 3 bases and J by 3 bases, with 13 bases of the junction left unmatched. CDR3 size: 17 residues. CDR3 region: CASSDTNLRGSDTEAFF. The CDR3 coding sequence is TGTGCCAGCAGTGATACGAATCTCAGGGGGAGCGACACTGAAGCTTTCTTT.

The V gene is TRBV24-1, the J gene TRBJ2-1; 12 bases are shared with TRBD2. This CDR3 region has 17 residues. In germline, CDR1 is KGHDR, CDR2 SFDVKD. Trimming cost V 4 bases and J 4 bases; bases outside gene matches: 7. CDR3 in amino acids: CATSDPSGRAPYNEQFF. Written as DNA, the CDR3 is TGTGCCACCAGTGACCCTAGCGGGAGGGCCCCATACAATGAGCAGTTCTTC.

CDR3 region: CASSRTGSKNIQYF. CDR3 in DNA: TGTGCCAGCAGCCGGACAGGGTCCAAAAACATTCAGTACTTC. The chain joins TRBV11-3 to TRBJ2-4; 8 bases match TRBD1. The V gene end was trimmed by 5 bases and the J gene end by 2 bases; junction bases not matched to a gene: 2. The CDR3 runs 14 residues. CDR1 is SGHNT and CDR2 is YENEEA in the germline V gene.

The chain links TRBV2 to TRBJ2-7; TRBD1 agrees at 10 bases. The trim removed 6 bases at V and 7 bases at J, leaving 12 bases unmatched. The V gene's germline CDR1 is SNHLY and CDR2 FYNNEI. The CDR3 has 15 residues. CDR3 loop: CASRRTGTGAEEQYF. The CDR3 DNA reads TGTGCCAGCAGACGCACCGGGACAGGGGCGGAGGAGCAGTACTTC.

The chain combines TRBV14 with TRBJ1-2, with D uncertain. The CDR3 has 13 amino acids. CDR1 is SGHDN, CDR2 FVKESK, per germline. The ends were cut back, 2 bases at V and 9 bases at J, with 13 bases in the middle. CDR3 sequence (DNA): TGTGCCAGCAGCCAATGGACGGAGGGTCGCTACACCTTC. Translating gives CASSQWTEGRYTF.

The rearrangement joins TRBV7-3 to TRBJ2-1; 9 bases are shared with TRBD1. The CDR3 extends over 13 amino acids. Trimming cost V 3 bases and J 6 bases; bases outside gene matches: 0. Germline assignment: CDR1 SGHTA and CDR2 FQGTGA. CDR3 loop: CASSLGQGNEQFF. The CDR3 DNA reads TGTGCCAGCAGCTTGGGACAGGGCAATGAGCAGTTCTTC.